The 2 T cell receptor beta chains listed next were all sequenced from one sample in a study of tumor-infiltrating lymphocytes in primary liver carcinoma. With around 500 ng total RNA as template and a constant-region primer, TCR beta cDNA was made. Sequencing libraries for TCR beta derived from three nested multiplex PCR rounds that used slightly modified ARM-PCR. A C-beta reverse primer and TRBV1-TRBV30 forward primers served in each of the first two PCR rounds, at approximately 10 cycles apiece. TCRdb used MiXCR to reprocess the multiplex PCR reads, holding one entry per CDR3 protein. The table has 150,000 to 200,000 distinct CDR3 sequences, around four fifths seen once. It was from about 19-30 mg of unsorted bulk tissue that RNA and DNA were co-extracted. The sample comprised tumor tissue from primary liver carcinoma. The receptor set was obtained from a man aged 35 to 55 with primary liver carcinoma and hepatitis B virus infection.

A note on this clonotype: Its ends do not fully match the called genes, so a read error is possible. The chain is built from TRBV29-1 and TRBJ2-6, with D possibly being TRBD1 (5 bases). Looked up from germline, CDR1 is SQVTM and CDR2 is ANQGSEA. The CDR3 loop spans 13 amino acids. This chain's CDR3 is CSVAGSGVNVLAF. Here the CDR3 DNA reads TGCAGCGTTGCAGGGTCTGGGGTCAACGTCCTGGCTTTC.

As for this clonotype: This could be a read error, since a much larger clone is one nucleotide away. The rearrangement links TRBV5-1 to TRBJ1-4; the D gene is possibly TRBD1 (6 bases). The CDR3 totals 17 residues. The germline V gene has CDR1 SGHRS and CDR2 YFSETQ. The CDR3 here is CASNLSLSPGGGEKLFF. In DNA, the CDR3 is TGCGCCAGCAACTTGTCCCTCTCTCCGGGAGGGGGTGAAAAACTGTTTTTT.